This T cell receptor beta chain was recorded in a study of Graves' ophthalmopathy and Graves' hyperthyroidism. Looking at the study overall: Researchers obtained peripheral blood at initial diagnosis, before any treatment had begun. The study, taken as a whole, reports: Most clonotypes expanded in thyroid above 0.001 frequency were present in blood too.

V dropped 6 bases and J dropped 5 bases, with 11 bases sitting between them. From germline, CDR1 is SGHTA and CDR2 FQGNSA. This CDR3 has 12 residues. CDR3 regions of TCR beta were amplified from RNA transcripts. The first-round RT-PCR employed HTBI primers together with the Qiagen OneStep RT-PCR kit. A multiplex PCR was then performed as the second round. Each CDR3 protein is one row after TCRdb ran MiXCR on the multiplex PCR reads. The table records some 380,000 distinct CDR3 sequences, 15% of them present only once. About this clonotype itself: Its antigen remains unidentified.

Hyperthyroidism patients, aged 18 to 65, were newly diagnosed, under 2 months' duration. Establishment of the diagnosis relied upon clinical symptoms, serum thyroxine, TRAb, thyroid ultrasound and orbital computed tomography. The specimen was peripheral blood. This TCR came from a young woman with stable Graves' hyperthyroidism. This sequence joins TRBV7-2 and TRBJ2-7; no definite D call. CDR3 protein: CASRLGFNEQYF. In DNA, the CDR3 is TGTGCCAGCAGATTGGGATTTAACGAGCAGTACTTC.